This T cell receptor beta chain is drawn from a study of PD-1 blockade in classical Hodgkin lymphoma. Whole-study context: Nivolumab was given intravenously to patients at 3 mg/kg every 2 weeks. Study-level points and caveats: What drove the repertoire differences, possibly disease activity or prior therapy, has not been defined. Complete responders showed a baseline diversity that resembled the diversity of newly diagnosed patients. Newly diagnosed patients were said to have less baseline TCR diversity than healthy donors did.

The method was immunoSEQ multiplex PCR; TCRdb's version includes in-frame clones alone and lacks a portion of them. The sample records some 19,000 clones, about 68% being singletons. Germline CDR1 is SGHRS and CDR2 is YFSETQ. Trimming cost V 6 bases and J 4 bases, with 19 bases left between them. This CDR3 region has 15 residues. This sample's time point: cycle 4 day 1 (C4D1), after 6 weeks of nivolumab. Autologous stem cell transplantation was followed by relapse in every patient, and brentuximab vedotin exposure varied. Starting with thawed PBMCs, CD4+ T cells were purified by magnetic negative selection. About this clone: Its antigen is not known.

This chain connects TRBV5-1 to TRBJ1-2, with D perhaps TRBD1 (5 bases). Sequencing was performed on CD4+ T cells from blood, taken before the fourth cycle of nivolumab. This receptor was identified in a human donor with classical Hodgkin lymphoma. The CDR3 protein is CASKRTEGSVYGYTF. The DNA of the CDR3 is TGCGCCAGCAAACGGACTGAGGGGTCGGTCTATGGCTACACCTTC.